The 21 T cell receptor beta chains below were found in one sample sequenced in a study of blood T cell repertoires in COVID-19. This table comes from immunoSEQ multiplex PCR, and its TCRdb copy is limited to in-frame clones, with some not included. This table has about 93,000 clones, around four fifths appearing once. The specimen sequenced was peripheral blood. The receptor set was obtained from a human donor in a cohort sampled during active COVID-19.

The rearrangement joins TRBV7-9 to TRBJ2-3; TRBD2 matches at 9 bases. This CDR3 has 15 residues. V lost 1 base, J lost 7 bases, and 6 bases stayed unmatched. Germline V gives CDR1 SEHNR, CDR2 FQNEAQ (reference sequence). In DNA form, the CDR3 reads TGTGCCAGCAGCTTAGGCGGGAGGGCCTTTAATACGCAGTATTTT. This gives the protein CASSLGGRAFNTQYF.

The chain recombines TRBV28 with TRBJ2-1; 7 nucleotides line up with TRBD2. V shed 6 bases and J 4 bases; nucleotides not matched to a gene: 6. Looked up from germline, CDR1 is MDHEN and CDR2 is SYDVKM. This CDR3 has 14 residues. The CDR3 loop is CASRAGAGYNEQFF. The DNA of the CDR3 is TGTGCCAGCAGGGCAGGAGCGGGATACAATGAGCAGTTCTTC.

The chain joins TRBV18 to TRBJ2-1; 8 positions agree with TRBD2. V was clipped by 4 bases and J by 4 bases; unmatched bases: 6. The CDR3 spans 15 residues. Germline V lookup: CDR1 KGHSH, CDR2 LQKENI. The CDR3 here is CASSHGEREYNEQFF. The CDR3 coding sequence is TGTGCCAGCTCACACGGGGAGCGGGAGTACAATGAGCAGTTCTTC.

The chain recombines TRBV7-7 with TRBJ2-2, with unresolved D. Germline V gene sequence: CDR1 SSHAT, CDR2 FNYEAQ (reference sequence). Trimming cost V 4 bases and J 7 bases, with 10 bases left between them. CDR3 length equals 13 residues. The CDR3 region is CASSSTASGELFF. CDR3 coding DNA: TGTGCCAGCAGCTCCACCGCTAGCGGGGAGCTGTTTTTT. Using reference TRBV7-7 and TRBJ2-2 for the parts outside the CDR3, the full variable domain is GAGVSQSPRYKVTKRGQDVTLRCDPISSHATLYWYQQALGQGPEFLTYFNYEAQPDKSGLPSDRFSAERPEGSISTLTIQRTEQRDSAMYRCASSSTASGELFFGEGSRLTVL.

The chain links TRBV7-9 to TRBJ2-7, with 7 bases lining up with TRBD2. Germline V gene sequence: CDR1 SEHNR, CDR2 FQNEAQ (reference sequence). This CDR3 is built from 15 residues. Unmatched junction bases numbered 10, after V lost 5 bases and J lost 3 bases. The CDR3 coding sequence is TGTGCCAGCAGCCCCAGGGCGGGAGTCCACTACGAGCAGTACTTC. Translated: CASSPRAGVHYEQYF.

V gene TRBV6-5 combines with J gene TRBJ1-6; D gene ambiguous. Germline V gives CDR1 MNHEY, CDR2 SVGAGI. The CDR3 runs 15 residues. Trimming stripped 0 bases from V and 8 bases from J, with 11 bases between. The CDR3, as DNA: TGTGCCAGCAGTTACTCCTACAGCAAAGATTCACCCCTCCACTTT. Translated: CASSYSYSKDSPLHF.

Here the CDR3 reads CASSPTRGNQPQHF. The CDR3 DNA follows: TGTGCCAGCAGTCCGACCAGGGGAAATCAGCCCCAGCATTTT. The rearrangement joins TRBV6-2 or TRBV6-3 to TRBJ1-5; D perhaps matches TRBD1 (6 bases). Germline V lookup: CDR1 MNHEY, CDR2 SVGEGT. V dropped 5 bases and J dropped 4 bases, with 12 bases sitting between them. This CDR3 comprises 14 residues.

This sequence joins TRBV5-1 and TRBJ1-1; D may be TRBD1 (6 bases). With 4 bases removed from V and 8 bases from J, the gap between germline ends came to 18 bases. The CDR3 has 14 residues. Per the germline V gene, CDR1 is SGHRS and CDR2 is YFSETQ. CDR3 sequence (DNA): TGCGCCAGCAGCGGGGGCGCCCAGTTTCTCGAAGCTTTCTTT. Its protein is CASSGGAQFLEAFF. Based on the CDR3 plus reference TRBV5-1 and TRBJ1-1, the full variable domain is KAGVTQTPRYLIKTRGQQVTLSCSPISGHRSVSWYQQTPGQGLQFLFEYFSETQRNKGNFPGRFSGRQFSNSRSEMNVSTLELGDSALYLCASSGGAQFLEAFFGQGTRLTVV.

The rearrangement uses TRBV28 and TRBJ2-1, with 8 bases that match TRBD2. The CDR3 length is 16 residues. Trimming took 0 bases from V and 7 from J; bases not matched to a gene: 8. Per germline, CDR1 MDHEN and CDR2 SYDVKM. The CDR3 here is CASSLWTGTRVNEQFF. CDR3 coding DNA: TGTGCCAGCAGTTTATGGACCGGGACTAGAGTAAATGAGCAGTTCTTC.

Of note for this clone: The junction differs from germline at one of its ends, possibly a read error. This chain joins TRBV27 and TRBJ2-4; no reliable D call. This CDR3 has 13 amino acids. CDR1 is MNHEY, CDR2 SMNVEV, per germline (reference sequence). The DNA for the CDR3 is TGTGCCAGCAGTTTACAGGCCAGAAACATTCAGTACTTC. Protein product: CASSLQARNIQYF.

The chain recombines TRBV9 with TRBJ2-5; possible D gene TRBD1, 5 bases. The CDR3 has 13 amino acids. V dropped 1 base and J dropped 3 bases, with 7 bases sitting between them. Germline loops: CDR1 SGDLS, CDR2 YYNGEE. As DNA, the CDR3 is TGTGCCAGCAGCGTATACAGGAAAGAGACCCAGTACTTC. Translating gives CASSVYRKETQYF.

The rearrangement uses TRBV19 and TRBJ2-1, with 8 bases identical to TRBD2. The CDR3 sequence is 12 residues long. The V and J ends lost 4 bases and 7 bases, in that order; junction bases with no gene match: 0. Germline lookup yields CDR1 LNHDA and CDR2 SQIVND (reference sequence). CDR3 coding DNA: TGTGCCAGTAGTAGCGGGGGGAATGAGCAGTTCTTC. As protein: CASSSGGNEQFF.

The chain joins TRBV28 to TRBJ2-7; 7 positions agree with TRBD1. Germline values: CDR1 MDHEN, CDR2 SYDVKM. V was clipped by 3 bases and J by 2 bases; unmatched bases: 10. This CDR3 contains 16 residues. CDR3 sequence reads: CASSLNGPGGAYEQYF. The CDR3 DNA reads TGTGCCAGCAGTTTGAATGGGCCAGGGGGTGCCTACGAGCAGTACTTC.

The V and J genes are TRBV6-5 and TRBJ2-1, with TRBD2 as a possible D gene (6 bases). This CDR3 contains 14 residues. V lost 7 bases and J 7 bases, leaving 17 bases between the germline ends. Germline CDR1 is MNHEY and CDR2 is SVGAGI. This chain's CDR3 is CASTERGRYNEQFF. The CDR3 DNA is TGTGCCAGCACCGAAAGAGGGAGGTATAATGAGCAGTTCTTC.

The J gene is TRBJ2-5, the V gene TRBV11-2, with 9 bases identical to TRBD2. Unmatched junction bases numbered 17, after V lost 8 bases and J lost 4 bases. CDR3 size: 17 residues. In germline, CDR1 is SGHAT, CDR2 FQNNGV. In DNA, the CDR3 is TGTGCCAGCCTACCAGTGGGGGGCGGGAGGGTAGGAGAGACCCAGTACTTC. It yields the protein CASLPVGGGRVGETQYF.

This chain joins TRBV5-1 and TRBJ1-1; no clear D. Germline CDR1 and CDR2: SGHRS and YFSETQ. The CDR3 has 14 amino acids. The V end lost 4 bases, the J end lost 2 bases, and 12 bases lay between the germline ends. The CDR3: CASSPQFFNTEAFF. DNA of the CDR3: TGCGCCAGCAGCCCGCAGTTCTTTAACACTGAAGCTTTCTTT.

V and J are TRBV5-1 and TRBJ2-7; 12 bases are shared with TRBD2. The CDR3 covers 15 residues. The ends lost 0 bases at V and 6 bases at J; junction bases unmatched: 4. Germline CDR1 SGHRS, CDR2 YFSETQ. CDR3 bases: TGCGCCAGCAGCTTGGCTAGCGGGAGGGCCCCCGAGCAGTACTTC. The encoded protein is CASSLASGRAPEQYF.

This clone appeared a few times. The chain recombines TRBV5-5 with TRBJ2-1, with D perhaps TRBD1 (6 bases). V gave up 4 bases and J gave up 6 bases, with 14 bases separating them. The CDR3 covers 14 residues. The germline CDR1 and CDR2 sequences are SGHKS and YYEKEE (reference sequence). The CDR3 DNA follows: TGTGCCAGCAGCCGAGGGACAATCGGCAATGAGCAGTTCTTC. Protein sequence: CASSRGTIGNEQFF.

This clone appeared once. J is TRBJ1-1 and V is TRBV19, with TRBD1 as a possible D gene (5 bases). V shed 3 bases and J shed 4 bases, with 12 bases lying between them. Germline V lookup: CDR1 LNHDA, CDR2 SQIVND (reference sequence). The CDR3 extends over 14 amino acids. This CDR3 reads CASSIRGVTTEAFF. DNA of the CDR3: TGTGCCAGTAGTATTCGGGGGGTCACCACTGAAGCTTTCTTT.

The chain has TRBV19 and TRBJ1-5, with 7 bases that match TRBD1. The CDR3 runs to 14 residues. CDR1 and CDR2 from the germline V gene are LNHDA and SQIVND (reference sequence). J was trimmed by 3 bases and V by 4 bases; bases with no gene match: 3. DNA for the CDR3: TGTGCCAGTAGTACGACAGGGCTCAATCAGCCCCAGCATTTT. Protein sequence: CASSTTGLNQPQHF.

The chain links TRBV27 to TRBJ2-2, with D uncertain. Germline-derived CDR1 and CDR2 are MNHEY and SMNVEV (reference sequence). There are 13 residues in the CDR3. Trimming left V 4 bases short and J 1 base short, with 4 bases between. The CDR3 region is CASSSLNTGELFF. CDR3 bases: TGTGCCAGCAGTTCCCTGAACACCGGGGAGCTGTTTTTT.